What follows are 5 T cell receptor beta chains derived from one specimen sequenced in a study of cytomegalovirus exposure and HLA in healthy donors. Clones were read by immunoSEQ multiplex PCR, and TCRdb kept only the in-frame ones, dropping some. The sample has nearly 110,000 clones, about nine tenths seen once. Sequencing was performed on PBMCs. The receptors shown here come from a woman aged 18-30 years in good health and CMV-seropositive.

The chain is built from TRBV6-5 and TRBJ1-5; tentatively, D is TRBD1 (5 bases). Germline assignment: CDR1 MNHEY and CDR2 SVGAGI. This CDR3 contains 14 residues. Trimming removed 5 bases from V and 1 base from J, with 9 bases in between. CDR3 DNA: TGTGCCAGCAGTCCAGGGCTCAGCAATCAGCCCCAGCATTTT. Protein: CASSPGLSNQPQHF.

The CDR3 here is CASSLSGGPYSNQPQHF. The CDR3 DNA reads as TGTGCCAGCAGTTTATCAGGGGGACCATATAGCAATCAGCCCCAGCATTTT. The gene calls are TRBV27 and TRBJ1-5, with a tentative D call TRBD1 (6 bases). Germline CDR1 and CDR2: MNHEY and SMNVEV (reference sequence). Trimming left V 0 bases short and J 0 bases short, with 12 bases between. This CDR3 is built from 17 residues.

V gene TRBV19 combines with J gene TRBJ1-1; D is perhaps TRBD1 (6 bases). The CDR3 length is 13 residues. Looked up from germline, CDR1 is LNHDA and CDR2 is SQIVND (reference sequence). The V gene lost 8 bases and the J gene lost 0 bases, with 10 bases spanning the gap. CDR3 amino acids: CASADSMNTEAFF. The CDR3 DNA reads as TGTGCCAGTGCGGACAGCATGAACACTGAAGCTTTCTTT.

This chain links TRBV9 with TRBJ2-7; TRBD1 aligns across 8 bases. V was clipped by 2 bases and J by 1 base; unmatched bases: 2. CDR3 size: 14 residues. Germline V gives CDR1 SGDLS, CDR2 YYNGEE. In DNA, the CDR3 is TGTGCCAGCAGCGTGCGGACAGGGTCCTACGAGCAGTACTTC. This translates into CASSVRTGSYEQYF.

J is TRBJ2-7 and V is TRBV6-6, with 7 bases aligning to TRBD1. V shed 2 bases, J shed 3 bases, and the junction held 7 bases outside the gene matches. Looked up from germline, CDR1 is MNHNY and CDR2 is SVGAGI (reference sequence). This CDR3 comprises 15 residues. The CDR3 is CASSYGGRGNYEQYV. CDR3 in DNA: TGTGCCAGCAGTTACGGGGGCAGGGGGAACTACGAGCAGTACGTC.